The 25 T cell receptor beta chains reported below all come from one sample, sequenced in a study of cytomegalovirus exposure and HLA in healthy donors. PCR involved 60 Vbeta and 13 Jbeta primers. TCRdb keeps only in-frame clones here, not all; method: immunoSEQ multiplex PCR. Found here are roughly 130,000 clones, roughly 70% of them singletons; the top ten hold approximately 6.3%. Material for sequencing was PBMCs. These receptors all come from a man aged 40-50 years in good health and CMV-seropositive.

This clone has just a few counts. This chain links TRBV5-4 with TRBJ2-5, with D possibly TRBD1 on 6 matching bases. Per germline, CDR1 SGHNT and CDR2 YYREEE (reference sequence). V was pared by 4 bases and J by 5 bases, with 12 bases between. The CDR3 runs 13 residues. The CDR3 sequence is CASSLWGRETQYF. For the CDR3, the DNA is TGTGCCAGCAGCCTCTGGGGGCGGGAGACCCAGTACTTC. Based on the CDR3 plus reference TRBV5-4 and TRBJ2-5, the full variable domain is ETGVTQSPTHLIKTRGQQVTLRCSSQSGHNTVSWYQQALGQGPQFIFQYYREEENGRGNFPPRFSGLQFPNYSSELNVNALELDDSALYLCASSLWGRETQYFGPGTRLLVL.

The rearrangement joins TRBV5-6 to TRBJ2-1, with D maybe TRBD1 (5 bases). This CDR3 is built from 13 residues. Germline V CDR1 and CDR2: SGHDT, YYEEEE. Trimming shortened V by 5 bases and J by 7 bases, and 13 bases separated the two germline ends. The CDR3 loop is CASRASAGNEQFF. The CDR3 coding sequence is TGTGCCAGCAGGGCGAGCGCAGGGAATGAGCAGTTCTTC.

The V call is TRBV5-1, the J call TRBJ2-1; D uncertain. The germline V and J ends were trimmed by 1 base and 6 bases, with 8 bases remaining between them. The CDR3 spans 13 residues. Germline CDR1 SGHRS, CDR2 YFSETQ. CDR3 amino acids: CASSLYPPNEQFF. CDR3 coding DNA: TGCGCCAGCAGCTTGTATCCCCCCAATGAGCAGTTCTTC.

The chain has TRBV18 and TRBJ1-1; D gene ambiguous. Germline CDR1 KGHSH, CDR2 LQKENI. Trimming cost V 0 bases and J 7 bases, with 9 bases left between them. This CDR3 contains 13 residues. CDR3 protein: CASSPPQFYEAFF. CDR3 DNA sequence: TGTGCCAGCTCACCACCACAGTTTTATGAAGCTTTCTTT.

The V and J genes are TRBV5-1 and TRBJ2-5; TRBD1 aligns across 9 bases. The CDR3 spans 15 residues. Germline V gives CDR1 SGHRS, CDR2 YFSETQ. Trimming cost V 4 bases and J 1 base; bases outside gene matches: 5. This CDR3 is CASSMQTGGQETQYF. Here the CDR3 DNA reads TGCGCCAGCAGCATGCAGACAGGGGGCCAAGAGACCCAGTACTTC.

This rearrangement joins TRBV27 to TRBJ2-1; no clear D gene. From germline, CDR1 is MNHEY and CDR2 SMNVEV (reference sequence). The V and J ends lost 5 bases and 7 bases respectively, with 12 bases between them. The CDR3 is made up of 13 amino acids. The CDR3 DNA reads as TGTGCCAGCAGTCGGAAACACGGGAATGAGCAGTTCTTC. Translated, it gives CASSRKHGNEQFF.

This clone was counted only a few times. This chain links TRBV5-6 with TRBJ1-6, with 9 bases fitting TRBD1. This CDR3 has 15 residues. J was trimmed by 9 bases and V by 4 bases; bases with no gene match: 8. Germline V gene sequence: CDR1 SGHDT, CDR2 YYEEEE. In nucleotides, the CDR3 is TGTGCCAGCAGCAAGGGGGACAGGGCTCGTTCACCCCTCCACTTT. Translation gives CASSKGDRARSPLHF.

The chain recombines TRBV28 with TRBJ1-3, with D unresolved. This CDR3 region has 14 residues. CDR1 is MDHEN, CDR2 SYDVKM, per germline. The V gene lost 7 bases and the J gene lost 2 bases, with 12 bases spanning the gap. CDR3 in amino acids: CASMDFRAGNTIYF. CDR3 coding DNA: TGTGCCAGCATGGACTTTCGGGCTGGAAACACCATATATTTT. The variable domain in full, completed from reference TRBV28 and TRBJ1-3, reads DVKVTQSSRYLVKRTGEKVFLECVQDMDHENMFWYRQDPGLGLRLIYFSYDVKMKEKGDIPEGYSVSREKKERFSLILESASTNQTSMYLCASMDFRAGNTIYFGEGSWLTVV.

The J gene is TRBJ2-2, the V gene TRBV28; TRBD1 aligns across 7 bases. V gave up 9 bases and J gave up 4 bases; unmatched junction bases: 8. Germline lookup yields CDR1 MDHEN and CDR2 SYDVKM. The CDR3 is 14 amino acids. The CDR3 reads CASKWTGPTGELFF. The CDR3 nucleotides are TGTGCCAGTAAGTGGACAGGCCCCACCGGGGAGCTGTTTTTT.

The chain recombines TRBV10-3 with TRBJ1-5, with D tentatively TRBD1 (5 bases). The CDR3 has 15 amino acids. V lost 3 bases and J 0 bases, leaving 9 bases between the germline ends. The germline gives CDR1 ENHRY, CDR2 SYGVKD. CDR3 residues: CAISDSGHSNQPQHF. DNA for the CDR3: TGTGCCATCAGTGACTCTGGACATAGCAATCAGCCCCAGCATTTT.

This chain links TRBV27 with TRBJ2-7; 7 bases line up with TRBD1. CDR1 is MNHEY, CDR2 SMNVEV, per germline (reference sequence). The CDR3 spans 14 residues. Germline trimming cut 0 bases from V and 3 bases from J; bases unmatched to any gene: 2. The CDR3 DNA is TGTGCCAGCAGTTTATCGAGACAGGGCTACGAGCAGTACTTC. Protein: CASSLSRQGYEQYF.

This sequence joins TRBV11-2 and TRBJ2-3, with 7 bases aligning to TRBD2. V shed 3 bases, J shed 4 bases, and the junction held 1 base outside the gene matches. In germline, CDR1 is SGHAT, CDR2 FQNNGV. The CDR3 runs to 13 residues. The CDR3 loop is CASSLGGPDTQYF. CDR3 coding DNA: TGTGCCAGCAGCTTGGGAGGGCCAGATACGCAGTATTTT. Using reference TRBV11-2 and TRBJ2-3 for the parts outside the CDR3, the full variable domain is EAGVAQSPRYKIIEKRQSVAFWCNPISGHATLYWYQQILGQGPKLLIQFQNNGVVDDSQLPKDRFSAERLKGVDSTLKIQPAKLEDSAVYLCASSLGGPDTQYFGPGTRLTVL.

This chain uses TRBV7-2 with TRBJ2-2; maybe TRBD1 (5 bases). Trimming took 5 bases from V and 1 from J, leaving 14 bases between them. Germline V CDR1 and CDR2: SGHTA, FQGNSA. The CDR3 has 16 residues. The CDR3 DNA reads TGTGCCAGCAGCGCCCGACAGAGACTGAACACCGGGGAGCTGTTTTTT. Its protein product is CASSARQRLNTGELFF.

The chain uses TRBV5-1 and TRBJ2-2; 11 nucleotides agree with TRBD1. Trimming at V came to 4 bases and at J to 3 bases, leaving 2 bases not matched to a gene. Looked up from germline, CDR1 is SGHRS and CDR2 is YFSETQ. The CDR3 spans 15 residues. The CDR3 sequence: CASSAGQGDTGELFF. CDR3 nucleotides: TGCGCCAGCAGCGCGGGACAGGGGGACACCGGGGAGCTGTTTTTT.

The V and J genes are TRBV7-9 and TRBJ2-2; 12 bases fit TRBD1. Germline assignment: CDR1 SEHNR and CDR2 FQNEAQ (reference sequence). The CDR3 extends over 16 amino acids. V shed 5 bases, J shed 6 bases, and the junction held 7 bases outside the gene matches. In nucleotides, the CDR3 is TGTGCCAGCAGCCCTCCGGGACAGGGGGCTTCCGGGGAGCTGTTTTTT. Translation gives CASSPPGQGASGELFF.

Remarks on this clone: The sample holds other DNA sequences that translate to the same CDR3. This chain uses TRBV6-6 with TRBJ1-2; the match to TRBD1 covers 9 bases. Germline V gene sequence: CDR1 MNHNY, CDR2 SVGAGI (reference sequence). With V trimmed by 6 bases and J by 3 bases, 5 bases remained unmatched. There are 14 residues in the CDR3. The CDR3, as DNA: TGTGCCAGCAGAGGAGGACAGGGGCACTATGGCTACACCTTC. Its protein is CASRGGQGHYGYTF.

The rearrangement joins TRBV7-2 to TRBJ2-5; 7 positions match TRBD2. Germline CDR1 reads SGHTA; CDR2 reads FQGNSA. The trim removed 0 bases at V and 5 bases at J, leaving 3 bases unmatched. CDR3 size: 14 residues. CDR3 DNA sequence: TGTGCCAGCAGCTTAGCGGGGGGGACTGAGACCCAGTACTTC. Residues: CASSLAGGTETQYF.

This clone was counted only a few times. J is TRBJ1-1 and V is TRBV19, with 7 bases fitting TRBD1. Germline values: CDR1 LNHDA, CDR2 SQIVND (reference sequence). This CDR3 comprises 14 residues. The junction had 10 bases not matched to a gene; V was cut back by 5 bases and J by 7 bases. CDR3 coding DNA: TGTGCCAGTAGTTACCTAGGGGGACAGTATGAAGCTTTCTTT. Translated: CASSYLGGQYEAFF. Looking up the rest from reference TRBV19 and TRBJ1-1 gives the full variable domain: DGGITQSPKYLFRKEGQNVTLSCEQNLNHDAMYWYRQDPGQGLRLIYYSQIVNDFQKGDIAEGYSVSREKKESFPLTVTSAQKNPTAFYLCASSYLGGQYEAFFGQGTRLTVV.

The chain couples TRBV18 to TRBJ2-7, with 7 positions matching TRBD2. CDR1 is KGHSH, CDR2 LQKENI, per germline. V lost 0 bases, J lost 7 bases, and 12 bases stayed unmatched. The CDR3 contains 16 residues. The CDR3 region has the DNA TGTGCCAGCTCACCACCGGGGAGGGGACGAATTGAAGAGCAGTACTTC. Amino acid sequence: CASSPPGRGRIEEQYF.

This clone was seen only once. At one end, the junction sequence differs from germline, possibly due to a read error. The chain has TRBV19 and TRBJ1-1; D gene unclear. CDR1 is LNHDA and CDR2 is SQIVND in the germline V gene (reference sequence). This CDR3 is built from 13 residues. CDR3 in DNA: TGTGCCAGTAGTATAGTGGAGGATACAGATTACCATTTT. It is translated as CASSIVEDTDYHF.

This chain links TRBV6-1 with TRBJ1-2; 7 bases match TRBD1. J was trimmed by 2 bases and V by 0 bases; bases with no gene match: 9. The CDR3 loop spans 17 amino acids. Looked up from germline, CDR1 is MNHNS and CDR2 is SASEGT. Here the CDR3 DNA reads TGTGCCAGCAGTGAAGCCCCCTTACAGGGGCTAAACTATGGCTACACCTTC. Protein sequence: CASSEAPLQGLNYGYTF.

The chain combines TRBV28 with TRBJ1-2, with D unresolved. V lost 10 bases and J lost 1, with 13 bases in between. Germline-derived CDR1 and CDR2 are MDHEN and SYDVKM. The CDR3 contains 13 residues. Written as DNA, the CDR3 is TGTGCCACCCAATACGGAGTTAACTATGGCTACACCTTC. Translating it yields CATQYGVNYGYTF.

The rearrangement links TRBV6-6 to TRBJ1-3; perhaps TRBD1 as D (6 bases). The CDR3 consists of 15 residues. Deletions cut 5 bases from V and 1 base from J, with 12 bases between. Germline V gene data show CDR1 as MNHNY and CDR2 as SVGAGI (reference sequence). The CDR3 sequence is CASSILRGSGNTIYF. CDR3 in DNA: TGTGCCAGCAGTATACTAAGGGGGTCTGGAAACACCATATATTTT.

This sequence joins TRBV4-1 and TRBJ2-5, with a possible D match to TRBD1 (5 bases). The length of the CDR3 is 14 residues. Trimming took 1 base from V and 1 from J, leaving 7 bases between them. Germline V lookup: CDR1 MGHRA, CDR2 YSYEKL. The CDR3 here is CASSQGTIQETQYF. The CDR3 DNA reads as TGCGCCAGCAGCCAAGGGACAATCCAAGAGACCCAGTACTTC.

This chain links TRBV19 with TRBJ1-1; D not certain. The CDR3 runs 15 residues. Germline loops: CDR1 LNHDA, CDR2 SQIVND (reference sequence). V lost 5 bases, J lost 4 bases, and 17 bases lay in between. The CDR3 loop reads CASSLPGPRPTEAFF. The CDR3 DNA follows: TGTGCCAGTAGTTTACCGGGTCCCCGGCCCACTGAAGCTTTCTTT.